These 13 T cell receptor beta chains came from one sample sequenced in a study of graft-versus-host responses after intestinal transplantation. Generated by immunoSEQ multiplex PCR, the TCRdb table keeps only in-frame clones and is missing some. This sample has 14,000 or so clones, with over 75% found just once. The starting material, graft tissue, was processed to release intraepithelial and lamina propria lymphocytes. Sample: ileum tissue, taken 27 days after intestinal transplant. These receptors were obtained from a human patient who received an intestinal transplant, so some T cells may come from the graft donor.

The chain employs TRBV15 and TRBJ1-3; D gene ambiguous. Per the germline V gene, CDR1 is LNHNV and CDR2 is YYDKDF (reference sequence). Trimming took off 1 base at V and 2 bases at J, with 6 bases between the two ends. The CDR3 is made up of 14 amino acids. CDR3 region: CATSRGAAGNTIYF. The CDR3 nucleotides read TGTGCCACCAGCAGAGGGGCAGCTGGAAACACCATATATTTT. Using reference TRBV15 and TRBJ1-3 for the parts outside the CDR3, the full variable domain is DAMVIQNPRYQVTQFGKPVTLSCSQTLNHNVMYWYQQKSSQAPKLLFHYYDKDFNNEADTPDNFQSRRPNTSFCFLDIRSPGLGDTAMYLCATSRGAAGNTIYFGEGSWLTVV.

The chain links TRBV18 to TRBJ2-3; TRBD1 aligns across 8 bases. The CDR3 spans 13 residues. J gave up 1 base and V 6 bases, and 0 bases lay outside the gene matches. CDR1 and CDR2 (germline): KGHSH, LQKENI. The chain's CDR3 is CASSDRGTDTQYF. In nucleotides, the CDR3 is TGTGCCAGCTCGGACAGGGGCACAGATACGCAGTATTTT.

The V gene is TRBV2, the J gene TRBJ1-2; no firm D call. Per germline, CDR1 SNHLY and CDR2 FYNNEI. The CDR3 has 14 amino acids. V dropped 5 bases and J dropped 2 bases, with 12 bases sitting between them. Written as DNA, the CDR3 is TGTGCCAGCAGTCGCGTAAGAGGGAACTATGGCTACACCTTC. Translation gives CASSRVRGNYGYTF.

V gene TRBV5-5 combines with J gene TRBJ1-6, with 7 bases matching TRBD1. The CDR3 runs to 13 residues. Unmatched junction bases numbered 4, after V lost 1 base and J lost 12 bases. The V gene's germline CDR1 is SGHKS and CDR2 YYEKEE (reference sequence). CDR3: CASSLTGEIPLHF. The CDR3 DNA reads TGTGCCAGCAGCTTGACAGGGGAGATACCCCTCCACTTT.

This clone is labeled medium-sized. The J gene is TRBJ1-1, the V gene TRBV10-3; D not resolved. V lost 2 bases and J 2 bases, leaving 9 bases between the germline ends. CDR1 and CDR2 from the germline V gene are ENHRY and SYGVKD. CDR3 length: 14 residues. The CDR3 protein is CAISETVFNTEAFF. CDR3 coding DNA: TGTGCCATCAGTGAGACAGTTTTCAACACTGAAGCTTTCTTT.

The V call is TRBV7-6, the J call TRBJ2-1; 8 bases match TRBD2. V lost 3 bases and J lost 5; bases outside the gene matches: 12. CDR1 and CDR2 (germline): SGHVS, FNYEAQ. The CDR3 runs 17 residues. Written as DNA, the CDR3 is TGTGCCAGCAGCTTCCTTAGCGGGGACCTTAAAGACAATGAGCAGTTCTTC. It specifies CASSFLSGDLKDNEQFF.

The chain employs TRBV6-6 and TRBJ2-1, with TRBD2 as a possible D gene (5 bases). The V and J ends lost 9 bases and 5 bases respectively, with 17 bases between them. Germline V gives CDR1 MNHNY, CDR2 SVGAGI (reference sequence). The CDR3 contains 14 residues. The CDR3, as DNA: TGTGCCAGTTACTCTGGTGGAGGCCACAATGAGCAGTTCTTC. Translation gives CASYSGGGHNEQFF.

This clone was counted only a few times. The chain recombines TRBV6-5 with TRBJ2-2; D may be TRBD1 (5 bases). This CDR3 contains 14 residues. The V gene lost 5 bases and the J gene lost 2 bases, with 9 bases spanning the gap. Germline CDR1 MNHEY, CDR2 SVGAGI. In nucleotides, the CDR3 is TGTGCCAGCAGTGGCAGGGTTAACACCGGGGAGCTGTTTTTT. It specifies CASSGRVNTGELFF.

The V call is TRBV11-2, the J call TRBJ2-7; TRBD2 aligns across 7 bases. This CDR3 region has 15 residues. CDR1 SGHAT and CDR2 FQNNGV come from the germline V gene. J lost 5 bases, V lost 3 bases, and 10 bases had no gene match. The CDR3 bases are TGTGCCAGCAGCTTTAATGCGGGGGAAAGGGACGAGCAGTACGTC. Translation: CASSFNAGERDEQYV.

In its sample, this clone was seen once. This chain links TRBV6-5 with TRBJ2-1; TRBD2 matches 13 bases. Germline V gene lookup returns CDR1 MNHEY and CDR2 SVGAGI. The V and J ends lost 10 bases and 2 bases, in that order; junction bases with no gene match: 5. The CDR3 has 15 amino acids. CDR3 sequence: CATRTSGGPYNEQFF. The CDR3 DNA reads as TGTGCCACCAGGACTAGCGGGGGTCCCTACAATGAGCAGTTCTTC.

J is TRBJ1-2 and V is TRBV7-9; 7 positions agree with TRBD1. V gave up 3 bases and J gave up 0 bases; unmatched junction bases: 10. CDR1 is SEHNR and CDR2 is FQNEAQ in the germline V gene (reference sequence). This CDR3 has 17 amino acids. This CDR3 reads CASSFTLTGTANYGYTF. CDR3 nucleotide sequence: TGTGCCAGCAGCTTTACCCTCACCGGGACAGCTAACTATGGCTACACCTTC.

This clone qualifies as medium-sized. The chain has TRBV10-2 and TRBJ1-3; possibly TRBD1 for D (6 bases). The CDR3 totals 14 residues. CDR1 WSHSY and CDR2 SAAADI come from the germline V gene. V lost 2 bases and J 3 bases, leaving 8 bases between the germline ends. CDR3 nucleotides: TGCGCCAGCAGTGAGCAGGGGCATGGAAACACCATATATTTT. This encodes CASSEQGHGNTIYF.

This clone showed up just a few times. The genes are TRBV30 and TRBJ2-1, with D hard to call. The germline V gene has CDR1 GTSNPN and CDR2 SVGIG (reference sequence). Trimming stripped 5 bases from V and 10 bases from J, with 12 bases between. CDR3 size: 11 residues. CDR3 in DNA: TGTGCCTGGGGGCTATATCGCGAGCAGTTCTTC. Its protein is CAWGLYREQFF.